This passage covers 24 T cell receptor beta chains from one sample sequenced in a study of T cell responses to AZD1222 COVID-19 vaccine (TCRdb year 2021). Library method: the immunoSEQ multiplex PCR assay. TCRdb carries this immuneACCESS record with in-frame sequences only. Its versions omit some clonotypes, under half of them owing to an unresolved V gene in the studies checked, with the rest unexplained. Recorded for this sample are some 250,000 clones; about 94% of them occurred a single time. Jointly, the top ten make up 0.55% of the sample. Explained via the paper, the time point label denotes: about 28 days (+/-7) after the second vaccine dose. The sample consisted of peripheral blood, taken 28 days after the second AZD1222 dose. Receptor source: an adult who received the AZD1222 COVID-19 vaccine.

This clone was counted a single time. V and J are TRBV6-2 or TRBV6-3 and TRBJ1-1; no definite D call. The germline CDR1 and CDR2 sequences are MNHEY and SVGEGT. This CDR3 is 12 amino acids long. V shed 4 bases and J shed 7 bases, with 10 bases lying between them. In DNA form, the CDR3 reads TGTGCCAGCAGTTCCAATGGGTATGAAGCTTTCTTT. Translation gives CASSSNGYEAFF.

V gene TRBV18 combines with J gene TRBJ2-3, with D possibly being TRBD2 (5 bases). V was pared by 0 bases and J by 1 base, with 14 bases between. Germline assignment: CDR1 KGHSH and CDR2 LQKENI. The CDR3 is made up of 17 amino acids. CDR3 bases: TGTGCCAGCTCACCACCATCCGTCCCGAGGGGCACAGATACGCAGTATTTT. Amino acids: CASSPPSVPRGTDTQYF.

The J gene is TRBJ1-6, the V gene TRBV3-1 (or the pseudogene TRBV3-2); D ambiguous. The V gene lost 1 base and the J gene lost 7 bases, with 8 bases spanning the gap. This CDR3 contains 14 residues. Germline V gene lookup returns CDR1 LGHDT and CDR2 YNNKEL (reference sequence). CDR3 protein: CASSQVNNNSPLHF. The DNA of the CDR3 is TGTGCCAGCAGCCAAGTCAACAACAATTCACCCCTCCACTTT.

This clone has a single count. This chain connects TRBV30 to TRBJ1-1; D possibly corresponds to TRBD1 (5 bases). The CDR3 totals 17 residues. The V gene lost 3 bases and the J gene lost 4 bases, with 24 bases spanning the gap. The germline gives CDR1 GTSNPN, CDR2 SVGIG (reference sequence). Written as DNA, the CDR3 is TGTGCCTGGAGCGACCCGGGACTCCAGGTAACGGGCACTGAAGCTTTCTTT. Its translation: CAWSDPGLQVTGTEAFF.

This sequence joins TRBV6-5 and TRBJ2-7; 7 bases agree with TRBD1. After removal of 5 bases from V and 0 bases from J, the junction contained 7 bases not matched to a gene. Germline assignment: CDR1 MNHEY and CDR2 SVGAGI. The CDR3 length is 15 residues. For the CDR3, the DNA is TGTGCCAGCAGTATGGGTCGGGACAGCTCCTACGAGCAGTACTTC. Its protein product is CASSMGRDSSYEQYF.

V and J are TRBV18 and TRBJ1-1; possibly TRBD1 for D (5 bases). Per the germline V gene, CDR1 is KGHSH and CDR2 is LQKENI. The CDR3 has 15 residues. Trimming left V 2 bases short and J 5 bases short, with 15 bases between. The CDR3 loop is CASSPTRARGTEAFF. CDR3 DNA: TGTGCCAGCTCACCAACGAGGGCCCGGGGGACTGAAGCTTTCTTT.

The chain recombines TRBV2 with TRBJ1-2, with a tentative D call TRBD1 (6 bases). CDR3 length equals 14 residues. Germline V gene lookup returns CDR1 SNHLY and CDR2 FYNNEI. With 7 bases removed from V and 4 bases from J, the gap between germline ends came to 16 bases. CDR3 region: CASNNGGQVYGYTF. The CDR3 bases are TGTGCCAGCAACAACGGGGGGCAGGTCTATGGCTACACCTTC.

The CDR3 region is CASSPKDRALGAFF. The CDR3 nucleotides read TGTGCCAGCTCACCAAAGGACAGGGCCCTCGGGGCTTTCTTT. The chain uses TRBV18 and TRBJ1-1, with 8 nucleotides matching TRBD1. In germline, CDR1 is KGHSH, CDR2 LQKENI. This CDR3 has 14 amino acids. Trimming cost V 2 bases and J 11 bases; bases outside gene matches: 10. Variable domain in full (rest from reference TRBV18 and TRBJ1-1): NAGVMQNPRHLVRRRGQEARLRCSPMKGHSHVYWYRQLPEEGLKFMVYLQKENIIDESGMPKERFSAEFPKEGPSILRIQQVVRGDSAAYFCASSPKDRALGAFFGQGTRLTVV.

The chain links TRBV12-3 or TRBV12-4 to TRBJ2-3; D is unresolved. Deletions cut 6 bases from V and 3 bases from J, with 7 bases between. The CDR3 has 12 amino acids. The CDR3 DNA reads as TGTGCCAGCAGCCCATGGACAGATACGCAGTATTTT. This gives the protein CASSPWTDTQYF.

The chain links TRBV3-1 (or the pseudogene TRBV3-2) to TRBJ2-5, with 11 bases matching TRBD2. The CDR3 covers 14 residues. The ends lost 6 bases at V and 5 bases at J; junction bases unmatched: 5. CDR1 and CDR2 (germline): LGHDT, YNNKEL (reference sequence). The CDR3, as DNA: TGTGCCAGCAGACTAGCGGGAGAGGTGGAGACCCAGTACTTC. Protein sequence: CASRLAGEVETQYF.

The chain is built from TRBV4-1 and TRBJ2-7; D is undetermined. V was shortened by 0 bases and J by 2 bases, with 11 bases between the two germline ends. Germline CDR1 is MGHRA and CDR2 is YSYEKL. The CDR3 has 15 amino acids. Here the CDR3 reads CASSQDPQMPYEQYF. The CDR3, as DNA: TGCGCCAGCAGCCAAGATCCTCAAATGCCCTACGAGCAGTACTTC.

The V gene is TRBV29-1, the J gene TRBJ1-1, with TRBD1 as a possible D gene (6 bases). V was trimmed by 4 bases and J by 1 base, leaving 10 bases between them. The length of the CDR3 is 13 residues. The germline CDR1 and CDR2 sequences are SQVTM and ANQGSEA. The CDR3: CSVAGAGNTEAFF. The DNA for the CDR3 is TGCAGCGTTGCAGGGGCAGGGAACACTGAAGCTTTCTTT.

This rearrangement joins TRBV7-8 to TRBJ2-1; D unclear. Deletions cut 2 bases from V and 5 bases from J, with 10 bases between. The CDR3 is made up of 14 amino acids. Germline CDR1 and CDR2: SGHVS and FQNEAQ. The CDR3 nucleotides read TGTGCCAGCAGCTTATCCCCGGCCAACAATGAGCAGTTCTTC. Translation gives CASSLSPANNEQFF. Looking up the rest from reference TRBV7-8 and TRBJ2-1 gives the full variable domain: GAGVSQSPRYKVAKRGQDVALRCDPISGHVSLFWYQQALGQGPEFLTYFQNEAQLDKSGLPSDRFFAERPEGSVSTLKIQRTQQEDSAVYLCASSLSPANNEQFFGPGTRLTVL.

The V call is TRBV29-1, the J call TRBJ2-7, with 9 bases aligning to TRBD1. This CDR3 has 14 amino acids. V shed 5 bases, J shed 3 bases, and the junction held 8 bases outside the gene matches. Germline CDR1 and CDR2: SQVTM and ANQGSEA. CDR3: CSVNTGQGIYEQYF. Here the CDR3 DNA reads TGCAGCGTTAACACGGGACAGGGCATCTACGAGCAGTACTTC.

This clone was picked up a small number of times. The chain has TRBV7-9 and TRBJ2-1, with TRBD2 identical over 9 bases. Germline V gene lookup returns CDR1 SEHNR and CDR2 FQNEAQ (reference sequence). V was pared by 3 bases and J by 8 bases, with 14 bases of the junction left unmatched. The CDR3 spans 17 residues. In DNA form, the CDR3 reads TGTGCCAGCAGCTTGCCCCTCATGGGCGGGAGGGACGATGAGCAGTTCTTC. Translating it yields CASSLPLMGGRDDEQFF.

CDR3: CASSLVSGGQPQHF. The CDR3 coding sequence is TGTGCCAGCAGTTTAGTCTCCGGTGGTCAGCCCCAGCATTTT. The rearrangement joins TRBV28 to TRBJ1-5; D is unclear. CDR1 MDHEN and CDR2 SYDVKM come from the germline V gene. V lost 2 bases and J lost 6, with 11 bases in between. CDR3 length: 14 residues.

This clone occurred once. Here the CDR3 omits its conserved ending phenylalanine or tryptophan, so a read error is the likely source. Because the CDR3's place on the DNA is in doubt, the DNA is left out and the CDR3 is given as listed by TCRdb. The chain uses TRBV3-1 (or the pseudogene TRBV3-2) and TRBJ1-1; TRBD1 is the table's D call, not checked against the DNA. Germline CDR1 is LGHDT and CDR2 is YNNKEL (reference sequence). The CDR3 length equals 12 residues, ends included. CDR3 region: CASSQWGTGLRI.

The CDR3 loop is CASRPGTGGNEQFF. CDR3 coding DNA: TGCGCCAGCAGACCGGGGACTGGCGGCAATGAGCAGTTCTTC. The chain couples TRBV5-1 to TRBJ2-1, with D maybe TRBD2 (6 bases). The CDR3 consists of 14 residues. Germline V gives CDR1 SGHRS, CDR2 YFSETQ. V was clipped by 5 bases and J by 6 bases, with 15 bases between them.

This chain joins TRBV5-4 and TRBJ2-7, with 13 bases matching TRBD2. CDR1 is SGHNT, CDR2 YYREEE, per germline (reference sequence). This CDR3 region has 16 residues. V shed 0 bases and J 4 bases; nucleotides not matched to a gene: 4. CDR3 loop: CASSLGLAGGRYEQYF. Here the CDR3 DNA reads TGTGCCAGCAGCTTGGGACTAGCGGGAGGCCGTTACGAGCAGTACTTC.

The chain combines TRBV5-1 with TRBJ1-1, with D unclear. This CDR3 is built from 15 residues. Germline assignment: CDR1 SGHRS and CDR2 YFSETQ. V was shortened by 3 bases and J by 3 bases, with 15 bases between the two germline ends. The CDR3 protein is CASSSVRPGDTEAFF. In nucleotides, the CDR3 is TGCGCCAGCAGCTCGGTCCGTCCTGGGGACACTGAAGCTTTCTTT.

The chain recombines TRBV2 with TRBJ1-6; perhaps TRBD1 as D (5 bases). Germline assignment: CDR1 SNHLY and CDR2 FYNNEI. The CDR3 spans 14 residues. V lost 11 bases to trimming and J lost 7 bases, with 18 bases between them. The DNA of the CDR3 is TGTGCCTCCGGCAGGGCCGGGGGGAATTCACCCCTCCACTTT. The encoded protein is CASGRAGGNSPLHF. The full variable domain, in which reference TRBV2 and TRBJ1-6 provide the parts outside the CDR3, is EPEVTQTPSHQVTQMGQEVILRCVPISNHLYFYWYRQILGQKVEFLVSFYNNEISEKSEIFDDQFSVERPDGSNFTLKIRSTKLEDSAMYFCASGRAGGNSPLHFGNGTRLTVT.

The V and J genes are TRBV10-3 and TRBJ2-7; the D gene is possibly TRBD2 (6 bases). The CDR3 sequence is 14 residues long. Trimming shortened V by 2 bases and J by 2 bases, and 10 bases separated the two germline ends. Germline V gene data show CDR1 as ENHRY and CDR2 as SYGVKD. CDR3 protein: CAISETGRTYEQYF. In nucleotides, the CDR3 is TGTGCCATCAGTGAGACTGGGAGGACCTACGAGCAGTACTTC.

There are a few counts of this clone. The V gene is TRBV16, the J gene TRBJ1-5, with D perhaps matching TRBD1 (5 bases). V was cut by 2 bases and J by 4 bases, with 12 bases left in between. Looked up from germline, CDR1 is KGHSY and CDR2 is FQNENV. The CDR3 is 15 residues long. CDR3 region: CASSQLGTANQPQHF. For the CDR3, the DNA is TGTGCCAGCAGCCAACTCGGGACGGCGAATCAGCCCCAGCATTTT.

The chain employs TRBV5-1 and TRBJ2-1, with TRBD2 matching 10 bases. Germline trimming cut 3 bases from V and 6 bases from J; bases unmatched to any gene: 6. This CDR3 comprises 15 residues. Germline CDR1 is SGHRS and CDR2 is YFSETQ. For the CDR3, the DNA is TGCGCCAGCAGCTCAGTTGCTAGCGGGAGCAATGAGCAGTTCTTC. Residues: CASSSVASGSNEQFF.